The clone carrying this T cell receptor beta chain was picked up many times. Investigators profiled TCR beta VDJ and CDR3 from genomic DNA template. TCRdb called the reads again in MiXCR, with one record for every CDR3 protein. The repertoire holds 160,000 or so distinct CDR3 sequences, with around half as singletons. With 5 bases removed from V and 3 bases from J, the gap between germline ends came to 17 bases. CDR3 length: 16 residues. The data originate from a study of CD8+CD57+ T cells in acquired aplastic anemia. An expansion of CD8+CD57+ cells by flow cytometry had been shown in patients chosen for sequencing.

This sequence joins TRBV12-3 or TRBV12-4 and TRBJ2-1, with a weak D call TRBD2 (5 bases). The sequence derives from a human donor with aplastic anemia. What was sequenced was sorted CD4+, CD8+, or CD8+CD57+ T cells (not recorded which) from PBMCs. The CDR3 is CASSGLRASYYNEQFF. DNA of the CDR3: TGTGCCAGCAGTGGTTTGCGGGCTAGCTACTACAATGAGCAGTTCTTC.